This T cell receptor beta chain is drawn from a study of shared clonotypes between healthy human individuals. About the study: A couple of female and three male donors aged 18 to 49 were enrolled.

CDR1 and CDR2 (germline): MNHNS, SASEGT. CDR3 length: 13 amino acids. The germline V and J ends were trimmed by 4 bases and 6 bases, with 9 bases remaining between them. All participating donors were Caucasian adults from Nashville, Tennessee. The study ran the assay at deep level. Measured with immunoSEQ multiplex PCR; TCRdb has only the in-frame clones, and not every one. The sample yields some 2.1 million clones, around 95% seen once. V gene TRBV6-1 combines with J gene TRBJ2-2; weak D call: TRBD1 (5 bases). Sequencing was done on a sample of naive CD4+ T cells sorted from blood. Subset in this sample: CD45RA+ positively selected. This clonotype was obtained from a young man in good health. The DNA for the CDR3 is TGTGCCAGCAGTGTACAGGCCCCCGGGGAGCTGTTTTTT. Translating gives CASSVQAPGELFF.